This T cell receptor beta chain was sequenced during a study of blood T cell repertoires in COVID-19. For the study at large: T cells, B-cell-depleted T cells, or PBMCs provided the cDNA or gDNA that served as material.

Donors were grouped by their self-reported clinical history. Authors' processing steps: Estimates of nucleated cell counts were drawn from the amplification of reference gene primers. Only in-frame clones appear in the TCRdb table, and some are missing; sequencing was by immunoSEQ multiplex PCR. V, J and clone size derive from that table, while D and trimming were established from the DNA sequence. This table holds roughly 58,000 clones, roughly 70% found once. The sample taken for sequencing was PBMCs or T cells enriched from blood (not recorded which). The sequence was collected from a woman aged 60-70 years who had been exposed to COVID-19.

CDR3 protein: CASSNYLRRGQSYGYTF. The DNA for the CDR3 is TGTGCCAGTAGCAATTACCTTAGGCGGGGACAGAGCTATGGCTACACCTTC. The V gene is TRBV19, the J gene TRBJ1-2; 7 nucleotides line up with TRBD1. CDR1 is LNHDA, CDR2 SQIVND, per germline (reference sequence). V was clipped by 6 bases and J by 4 bases; unmatched bases: 17. The CDR3 consists of 17 residues.